The 21 T cell receptor beta chains reported below all come from one sample, sequenced in a study of blood T cell repertoires in COVID-19 (dated by TCRdb to between 2020 and 2021). Libraries were made using the immunoSEQ multiplex PCR assay. The source is immuneACCESS, and TCRdb retained only in-frame sequences with V and J called. Part of the clones is not carried over; for the studies checked, unresolved V genes explain less than half of this, and the remainder is unexplained. The sample data list roughly 210,000 clones, and over 75% of these were observed just once. Around 7% of the sample is held by the ten biggest clonotypes. The sequenced material came from PBMCs or T cells enriched from blood (not recorded which). These receptors were collected from a man under 40 in a cohort exposed to, infected with or recovered from COVID-19 (not recorded which).

This sequence joins TRBV2 and TRBJ1-3; D remains ambiguous. With 7 bases removed from V and 2 bases from J, the gap between germline ends came to 15 bases. This CDR3 contains 15 residues. Germline V gene sequence: CDR1 SNHLY, CDR2 FYNNEI. The CDR3, as DNA: TGTGCCAGCATGTGGAGGAAGGGTCCTGGAAACACCATATATTTT. Its protein product is CASMWRKGPGNTIYF. The full variable domain, in which reference TRBV2 and TRBJ1-3 provide the parts outside the CDR3, is EPEVTQTPSHQVTQMGQEVILRCVPISNHLYFYWYRQILGQKVEFLVSFYNNEISEKSEIFDDQFSVERPDGSNFTLKIRSTKLEDSAMYFCASMWRKGPGNTIYFGEGSWLTVV.

This clone showed up just once. This chain connects TRBV19 to TRBJ1-1; D is undetermined. V was pared by 3 bases and J by 1 base, with 15 bases between. CDR1 LNHDA and CDR2 SQIVND come from the germline V gene (reference sequence). The CDR3 runs to 16 residues. In DNA form, the CDR3 reads TGTGCCAGTAGTATCGCCTCCGGGGAGCAGAACACTGAAGCTTTCTTT. Translated, it gives CASSIASGEQNTEAFF.

The rearrangement joins TRBV12-3 or TRBV12-4 to TRBJ2-7, with D maybe TRBD2 (5 bases). Between the trimmed V and J ends, which lost 6 bases and 7 bases, there was a span of 16 bases. The CDR3 totals 13 residues. In DNA form, the CDR3 reads TGTGCCAGCAGCTTCGGTGACGGCGGGGAGCAGTACTTC. Protein product: CASSFGDGGEQYF.

V gene TRBV27 combines with J gene TRBJ1-1; no firm D call. This CDR3 has 13 residues. The germline V and J ends were trimmed by 5 bases and 5 bases, with 12 bases remaining between them. Germline V gives CDR1 MNHEY, CDR2 SMNVEV (reference sequence). For the CDR3, the DNA is TGTGCCAGCAGTCGCGGACGGGGAACTGAAGCTTTCTTT. It specifies CASSRGRGTEAFF.

Only a few counts were recorded for this clone. This chain uses TRBV19 with TRBJ2-7; 10 positions agree with TRBD2. The germline V gene encodes CDR1 LNHDA and CDR2 SQIVND (reference sequence). The CDR3 loop spans 14 amino acids. The V gene end was trimmed by 11 bases and the J gene end by 5 bases; junction bases not matched to a gene: 12. CDR3 protein: CAGGAGGHVNEQYF. CDR3 in DNA: TGTGCCGGGGGAGCGGGAGGGCACGTGAACGAGCAGTACTTC.

The chain uses TRBV2 and TRBJ2-5; no definite D call. The CDR3 extends over 12 amino acids. V was clipped by 8 bases and J by 1 base, with 8 bases between them. CDR1 is SNHLY, CDR2 FYNNEI, per germline. The CDR3, as DNA: TGTGCCAGCGATGGCGGCCAAGAGACCCAGTACTTC. Translating gives CASDGGQETQYF.

The chain couples TRBV29-1 to TRBJ1-2; D possibly corresponds to TRBD1 (6 bases). The V end was cut by 0 bases, the J end by 7 bases, with 12 bases between. The CDR3 loop spans 13 amino acids. In germline, CDR1 is SQVTM, CDR2 ANQGSEA. CDR3 bases: TGCAGCGTTGAAGACAGGGGTGCCCGTGGCTACACCTTC. This codes for CSVEDRGARGYTF.

This chain joins TRBV27 and TRBJ2-4; no firm D call. CDR3 length: 13 residues. Germline-derived CDR1 and CDR2 are MNHEY and SMNVEV (reference sequence). V was shortened by 3 bases and J by 6 bases, with 9 bases between the two germline ends. CDR3 amino acids: CASSFGPRNIQYF. CDR3 sequence (DNA): TGTGCCAGCAGTTTTGGCCCAAGAAACATTCAGTACTTC.

This clone was seen a few times. The rearrangement joins TRBV7-2 to TRBJ1-5; D gene ambiguous. CDR3 length: 12 amino acids. Germline CDR1 and CDR2: SGHTA and FQGNSA. Trimming removed 5 bases at V and 4 bases at J, with 6 bases between. The CDR3 region has the DNA TGTGCCAGCAGCCTACCGAATCAGCCCCAGCATTTT. It is translated as CASSLPNQPQHF.

The chain is built from TRBV27 and TRBJ1-4; D may be TRBD1 (6 bases). The CDR3 contains 16 residues. Germline V CDR1 and CDR2: MNHEY, SMNVEV (reference sequence). V dropped 6 bases and J dropped 9 bases, with 23 bases sitting between them. This CDR3 reads CASRLRTSGDGQKLFF. CDR3 bases: TGTGCCAGCAGGCTTCGGACCTCAGGGGACGGGCAAAAACTGTTTTTT.

The CDR3 coding sequence is TGCGCCAGCAGCTTCGGACTAGCGACCACCGGGGAGCTGTTTTTT. It codes for CASSFGLATTGELFF. The chain recombines TRBV5-1 with TRBJ2-2; 9 bases are a match to TRBD2. The V gene end was trimmed by 2 bases and the J gene end by 4 bases; junction bases not matched to a gene: 3. CDR1 SGHRS and CDR2 YFSETQ come from the germline V gene. The CDR3 is 15 amino acids.

The V and J genes are TRBV19 and TRBJ1-2; 9 bases line up with TRBD1. V trimming: 3 bases; J trimming: 7 bases; junction bases outside the gene matches: 3. CDR1 and CDR2 from the germline V gene are LNHDA and SQIVND (reference sequence). This CDR3 is built from 13 residues. In DNA form, the CDR3 reads TGTGCCAGTAGTATGGGACAGGGTGGTGGCTACACCTTC. It yields the protein CASSMGQGGGYTF. Full variable domain (remainder filled in from reference TRBV19 and TRBJ1-2): DGGITQSPKYLFRKEGQNVTLSCEQNLNHDAMYWYRQDPGQGLRLIYYSQIVNDFQKGDIAEGYSVSREKKESFPLTVTSAQKNPTAFYLCASSMGQGGGYTFGSGTRLTVV.

This chain joins TRBV5-1 and TRBJ2-7; 8 positions agree with TRBD1. Losses at the gene ends were 3 bases for V and 9 bases for J; bases not matched to a gene: 8. CDR3 length: 13 amino acids. CDR1 is SGHRS and CDR2 is YFSETQ in the germline V gene. The CDR3 region is CASSSTQGAGQYF. CDR3 DNA: TGCGCCAGCAGCTCTACTCAGGGGGCAGGGCAGTACTTC.

This sequence joins TRBV6-5 and TRBJ2-1; 7 positions agree with TRBD2. This CDR3 region has 12 residues. The ends lost 8 bases at V and 10 bases at J; junction bases unmatched: 8. The germline gives CDR1 MNHEY, CDR2 SVGAGI. CDR3 sequence (DNA): TGTGCCAGCGGAAGACTAGCCTTCGAGCAGTTCTTC. It specifies CASGRLAFEQFF.

This chain uses TRBV28 with TRBJ1-4, with 10 bases fitting TRBD1. CDR3 size: 17 residues. Germline CDR1 reads MDHEN; CDR2 reads SYDVKM. Trimming at V came to 6 bases and at J to 1 base, leaving 8 bases not matched to a gene. CDR3 protein: CASSHDRGRRTNEKLFF. CDR3 in DNA: TGTGCCAGCAGCCACGACAGGGGGCGTAGAACTAATGAAAAACTGTTTTTT.

This clone was picked up a small number of times. This chain uses TRBV7-8 with TRBJ1-5; TRBD1 might be the D (5 bases). This CDR3 is 16 amino acids long. Trimming shortened V by 0 bases and J by 0 bases, and 9 bases separated the two germline ends. Per the germline V gene, CDR1 is SGHVS and CDR2 is FQNEAQ. Here the CDR3 reads CASSLALGDSNQPQHF. The CDR3 region has the DNA TGTGCCAGCAGCTTAGCTTTAGGGGATAGCAATCAGCCCCAGCATTTT. Full variable domain (missing parts from reference TRBV7-8 and TRBJ1-5): GAGVSQSPRYKVAKRGQDVALRCDPISGHVSLFWYQQALGQGPEFLTYFQNEAQLDKSGLPSDRFFAERPEGSVSTLKIQRTQQEDSAVYLCASSLALGDSNQPQHFGDGTRLSIL.

The genes are TRBV29-1 and TRBJ1-1; tentatively, D is TRBD1 (5 bases). Germline values: CDR1 SQVTM, CDR2 ANQGSEA. The CDR3 loop spans 13 amino acids. V was pared by 7 bases and J by 1 base, with 13 bases between. CDR3 nucleotides: TGCAGCGGTGTCAGGGAACCGAACACTGAAGCTTTCTTT. It translates to CSGVREPNTEAFF.

V is TRBV28 and J is TRBJ2-7, with TRBD2 matching over 7 bases. There are 18 residues in the CDR3. V shed 1 base, J shed 4 bases, and the junction held 16 bases outside the gene matches. From germline, CDR1 is MDHEN and CDR2 SYDVKM. In DNA, the CDR3 is TGTGCCAGCAGTTTATTTGGTCGTGTAGGCGGGAGCGGGTACGAGCAGTACTTC. Translating gives CASSLFGRVGGSGYEQYF.

The rearrangement uses TRBV19 and TRBJ1-1, with D unresolved. From germline, CDR1 is LNHDA and CDR2 SQIVND (reference sequence). The CDR3 runs 16 residues. Trimming shortened V by 1 base and J by 4 bases, and 16 bases separated the two germline ends. CDR3 nucleotide sequence: TGTGCCAGTAGTATAGCTGGCTTAGGTCGAGGCACTGAAGCTTTCTTT. It is translated as CASSIAGLGRGTEAFF.

The genes are TRBV7-9 and TRBJ2-1, with 7 bases fitting TRBD1. This CDR3 is built from 14 residues. CDR1 is SEHNR and CDR2 is FQNEAQ in the germline V gene (reference sequence). V was pared by 1 base and J by 10 bases, with 7 bases of the junction left unmatched. CDR3 loop: CASSLVGGQEEQFF. The CDR3 DNA reads TGTGCCAGCAGCTTAGTGGGTGGACAGGAGGAGCAGTTCTTC.

The chain carries TRBV5-1 and TRBJ2-6, with D unclear. The CDR3 runs 17 residues. V lost 4 bases, J lost 5 bases, and 19 bases lay in between. Germline V gene sequence: CDR1 SGHRS, CDR2 YFSETQ. The CDR3 sequence: CASSPFFAGSRANVLTF. The CDR3 DNA sequence: TGCGCCAGCAGCCCCTTCTTTGCTGGCTCACGGGCCAACGTCCTGACTTTC.